Listed below are T cell receptor beta chains from one sample, sequenced in a study of technical replicates of blood from several donors. Sequenced by immunoSEQ multiplex PCR; TCRdb stores in-frame clones only, minus some. The sample records fewer than 110,000 clones, around 96% being singletons. Sample: T cells isolated from PBMCs. The source is a human donor in good health. Both conserved end residues are trimmed from each CDR3. Each record gives: J gene, V gene, CDR3 protein.

j_call: TRBJ2-1
v_call: TRBV2
cdr3_aa: ASSYRTSGRADYNEQF

j_call: TRBJ2-1
v_call: TRBV18
cdr3_aa: ASSPRAQLSNEQF

j_call: TRBJ2-7
v_call: TRBV4-1
cdr3_aa: ASSQGLGAYEQY

j_call: TRBJ1-1
v_call: TRBV7-3
cdr3_aa: ASSLSRNTEAF

j_call: TRBJ2-1
v_call: TRBV4-1
cdr3_aa: ASSPLASGEQF

j_call: TRBJ1-5
v_call: TRBV13
cdr3_aa: ASSFSGQPQH

j_call: TRBJ1-1
v_call: TRBV5-5
cdr3_aa: ASSFGQGDTEAF

j_call: TRBJ2-6
v_call: TRBV25-1
cdr3_aa: ASSGPTGAWANVLT

j_call: TRBJ2-3
v_call: TRBV7-2
cdr3_aa: ASSFGDGRPQY

j_call: TRBJ1-3
v_call: TRBV30
cdr3_aa: AWTLGNTIY

j_call: TRBJ2-1
v_call: TRBV18
cdr3_aa: ASTWDSSSYNEQF

j_call: TRBJ1-2
v_call: TRBV6-5
cdr3_aa: ASSYPGQGSYGYT

j_call: TRBJ1-1
v_call: TRBV9
cdr3_aa: ASSVASRGRAAF

j_call: TRBJ2-1
v_call: TRBV27
cdr3_aa: ASSLSFGHEQF

j_call: TRBJ2-5
v_call: TRBV6-5
cdr3_aa: ASRPLAGARETQY

j_call: TRBJ1-2
v_call: TRBV27
cdr3_aa: ASSTGSLGYT

j_call: TRBJ1-6
v_call: TRBV7-8
cdr3_aa: ASSIPGLPNSPLH

j_call: TRBJ2-1
v_call: TRBV4-1
cdr3_aa: ASSQLGGDAYNEQF

j_call: TRBJ1-4
v_call: TRBV10-3
cdr3_aa: AINQGASEKLF

j_call: TRBJ2-2
v_call: TRBV28
cdr3_aa: ASSFHLGQVWAGELF

j_call: TRBJ2-3
v_call: TRBV5-4
cdr3_aa: ASSLALLAGPFTDTQY

j_call: TRBJ1-6
v_call: TRBV2
cdr3_aa: ASRDGTGHNSPLH

j_call: TRBJ2-3
v_call: TRBV27
cdr3_aa: ASSSTGPGGVPDTQY

j_call: TRBJ2-7
v_call: TRBV11-2
cdr3_aa: ASSSIWGLAGGRSYEQY

j_call: TRBJ2-1
v_call: TRBV5-1
cdr3_aa: ASSLGLAGEFYGDDNEQF

j_call: TRBJ1-1
v_call: TRBV5-4
cdr3_aa: ASSLVRDSNTEAF